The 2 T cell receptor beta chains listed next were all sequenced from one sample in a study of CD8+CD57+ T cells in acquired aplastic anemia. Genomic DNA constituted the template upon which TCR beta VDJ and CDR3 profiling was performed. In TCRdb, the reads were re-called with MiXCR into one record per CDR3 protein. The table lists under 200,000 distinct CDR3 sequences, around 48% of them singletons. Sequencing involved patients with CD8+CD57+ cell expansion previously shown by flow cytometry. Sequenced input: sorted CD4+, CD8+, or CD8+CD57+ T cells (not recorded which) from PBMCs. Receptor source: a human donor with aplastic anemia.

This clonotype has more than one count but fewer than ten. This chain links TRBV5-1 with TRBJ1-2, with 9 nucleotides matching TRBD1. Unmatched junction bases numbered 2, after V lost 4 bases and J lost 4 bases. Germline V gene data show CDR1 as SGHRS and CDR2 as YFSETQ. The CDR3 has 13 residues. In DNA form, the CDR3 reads TGCGCCAGCAGCCCGGGACAGGGCTATGGCTACACCTTC. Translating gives CASSPGQGYGYTF.

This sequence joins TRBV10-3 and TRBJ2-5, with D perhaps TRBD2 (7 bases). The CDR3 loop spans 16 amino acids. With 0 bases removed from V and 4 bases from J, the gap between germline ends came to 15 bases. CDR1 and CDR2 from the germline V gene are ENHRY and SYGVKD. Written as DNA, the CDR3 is TGTGCCATCAGTGAGTCGATGGGGGGGCCTCCAGAGACCCAGTACTTC. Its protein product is CAISESMGGPPETQYF.